These 23 T cell receptor beta chains were all obtained from the same sample, sequenced in a study of blood T cells in healthy people across ages. Alongside a J-beta primer mix, a sample-barcoded 5' primer served in a second PCR lasting 7 to 11 cycles. One entry per CDR3 protein results from TCRdb running MiXCR on the 5' RACE reads. The sample includes 850,000 to 1,000,000 distinct CDR3 sequences, around 49% seen only once; the top ten take roughly an eighth. Input material: blood. Receptor source: a man aged 25 to 40 in good health.

V usage is TRBV12-3 or TRBV12-4 and J usage is TRBJ2-1; 14 nucleotides match TRBD2. The CDR3 is 15 residues long. The V gene end was trimmed by 5 bases and the J gene end by 6 bases; junction bases not matched to a gene: 3. CDR3 protein: CASSGLAGGSNEQFF. As DNA, the CDR3 is TGTGCCAGCAGTGGACTAGCGGGGGGCAGCAATGAGCAGTTCTTC.

This clonotype was counted only a few times. This sequence joins TRBV20-1 and TRBJ2-7; 9 bases are a match to TRBD2. The germline V gene encodes CDR1 DFQATT and CDR2 SNEGSKA (reference sequence). The J segment lost 2 bases and the V segment lost 3 bases, leaving 14 bases of the junction unmatched. This CDR3 comprises 17 residues. The CDR3 DNA is TGCAGTGCTAGTCGATCGGGGATAGCGGGGGTACCCTACGAGCAGTACTTC. It yields the protein CSASRSGIAGVPYEQYF.

This clonotype occurred a few times. CDR3 DNA sequence: TGTGCCAGCGGACTTGACCTGGGGACCGGGAGAAAGACCCAGTACTTC. This gives the protein CASGLDLGTGRKTQYF. The chain links TRBV6-6 to TRBJ2-5, with D possibly TRBD2 on 6 matching bases. Per germline, CDR1 MNHNY and CDR2 SVGAGI (reference sequence). Trimming took 8 bases from V and 6 from J, leaving 25 bases between them. The CDR3 consists of 16 residues.

The gene calls are TRBV5-6 and TRBJ2-7; 7 bases align to TRBD1. Germline values: CDR1 SGHDT, CDR2 YYEEEE. CDR3 length: 15 amino acids. V was pared by 4 bases and J by 3 bases, with 10 bases of the junction left unmatched. The CDR3 loop is CASSLIDREIYEQYF. Written as DNA, the CDR3 is TGTGCCAGCAGCCTCATCGACAGGGAAATCTACGAGCAGTACTTC.

The chain is built from TRBV12-3 or TRBV12-4 and TRBJ2-7, with D perhaps TRBD1 (5 bases). V lost 6 bases and J lost 0, with 21 bases in between. The CDR3 covers 17 residues. CDR3 sequence (DNA): TGTGCCAGCAGACCCTCCGACGACAGCTTACTCTCCTACGAGCAGTACTTC. This encodes CASRPSDDSLLSYEQYF.

This clonotype occurred once. Mismatch with germline at one junction end may stem from a read error. The rearrangement uses TRBV28 and TRBJ1-4; 9 bases are a match to TRBD1. CDR3 length equals 15 residues. Germline V gene data show CDR1 as MDHEN and CDR2 as SYDVKM. CDR3 nucleotides: TGTGCCAGCAGCGTCGAACAGGGGGCGCGTGAAGAACTGTTTTTT. Translated, it gives CASSVEQGAREELFF.

This clonotype was counted a few times. CDR3 loop: CSARGLAGENNEQFF. The CDR3 nucleotides read TGCAGTGCTCGGGGACTAGCGGGGGAGAACAATGAGCAGTTCTTC. The J gene is TRBJ2-1, the V gene TRBV20-1; 14 nucleotides align to TRBD2. The V gene's germline CDR1 is DFQATT and CDR2 SNEGSKA (reference sequence). The ends lost 5 bases at V and 5 bases at J; junction bases unmatched: 5. The CDR3 runs to 15 residues.

This clonotype was found once. The gene calls are TRBV3-1 and TRBJ2-7; maybe TRBD2 (6 bases). The CDR3 extends over 13 amino acids. The V gene's germline CDR1 is LGHDT and CDR2 YNNKEL (reference sequence). V lost 1 base and J 10 bases, leaving 14 bases between the germline ends. The CDR3: CASSQVTRREQYF. CDR3 DNA: TGTGCCAGCAGCCAAGTCACCCGGCGGGAACAGTACTTC.

This clonotype was seen once. The chain has TRBV29-1 and TRBJ2-3; D gene unclear. The germline V and J ends were trimmed by 4 bases and 2 bases, with 13 bases remaining between them. Germline V lookup: CDR1 SQVTM, CDR2 ANQGSEA. This CDR3 contains 14 residues. The CDR3 DNA sequence: TGCAGCGTTGGCTTCTCAGCCAACACAGATACGCAGTATTTT. Translated: CSVGFSANTDTQYF.

The chain uses TRBV9 and TRBJ2-7, with D uncertain. The CDR3 length is 14 residues. Germline V lookup: CDR1 SGDLS, CDR2 YYNGEE. Trimming left V 3 bases short and J 0 bases short, with 10 bases between. In DNA, the CDR3 is TGTGCCAGCAGCGCAAAAGGCCTCTCCTACGAGCAGTACTTC. This gives the protein CASSAKGLSYEQYF.

The chain has TRBV25-1 and TRBJ1-6; 7 bases line up with TRBD1. Germline-derived CDR1 and CDR2 are MGHDK and SYGVNS. This CDR3 is built from 13 residues. For the CDR3, the DNA is TGTGCTGCGGGGACAGCGTATAATTCACCCCTCCACTTT. Amino acid sequence: CAAGTAYNSPLHF.

This chain joins TRBV11-2 and TRBJ1-2; 8 bases fit TRBD1. The CDR3 loop spans 16 amino acids. CDR1 is SGHAT, CDR2 FQNNGV, per germline. J lost 6 bases, V lost 4 bases, and 13 bases had no gene match. The CDR3 is CASSSLTGQGGNGYTF. The CDR3 nucleotides are TGTGCCAGCAGCTCTCTGACCGGACAGGGAGGAAATGGCTACACCTTC.

This clonotype was counted a few times. This rearrangement joins TRBV3-1 to TRBJ1-4; D is unclear. The CDR3 runs 15 residues. Trimming pared 1 base from V and 8 bases from J, leaving 14 bases between. Germline CDR1 reads LGHDT; CDR2 reads YNNKEL (reference sequence). The CDR3: CASSQVNGATEKLFF. The CDR3 region has the DNA TGTGCCAGCAGCCAAGTGAATGGCGCCACCGAAAAACTGTTTTTT.

This chain links TRBV12-3 or TRBV12-4 with TRBJ1-6, with TRBD1 identical over 8 bases. The CDR3 has 16 amino acids. J lost 6 bases, V lost 3 bases, and 7 bases had no gene match. CDR3 residues: CASSFRQGAGNSPLHF. CDR3 DNA sequence: TGTGCCAGCAGTTTTCGGCAGGGGGCAGGTAATTCACCCCTCCACTTT.

The chain uses TRBV12-2 and TRBJ2-4; TRBD1, as called in the table, went unchecked against the DNA. Matching the DNA end better, TRBJ2-7 makes the J call doubtful. TRBV12-2 is shown as a pseudogene. The CDR3 has 16 amino acids. The CDR3 reads CASRILYGTAFREQYF. The CDR3 bases are TGTGCAAGCCGCATCCTCTACGGGACAGCCTTCCGCGAGCAGTACTTC.

This clonotype was recorded many times. This CDR3 is CASSLAQGKETQYF. In nucleotides, the CDR3 is TGTGCCAGCAGCTTAGCACAGGGAAAAGAGACCCAGTACTTC. The chain combines TRBV7-9 with TRBJ2-5; D perhaps matches TRBD1 (6 bases). This CDR3 is 14 amino acids long. V was clipped by 0 bases and J by 3 bases, with 8 bases between them. Germline lookup yields CDR1 SEHNR and CDR2 FQNEAQ (reference sequence).

The chain has TRBV18 and TRBJ1-5; D is perhaps TRBD1 (5 bases). This CDR3 comprises 15 residues. Trimming took off 6 bases at V and 7 bases at J, with 19 bases between the two ends. CDR1 KGHSH and CDR2 LQKENI come from the germline V gene. This chain's CDR3 is CASSTEVGAGQPQHF. CDR3 DNA sequence: TGTGCCAGCTCGACGGAGGTAGGGGCAGGGCAGCCCCAGCATTTT.

The chain carries TRBV10-3 and TRBJ2-3, with 7 bases aligning to TRBD2. Germline assignment: CDR1 ENHRY and CDR2 SYGVKD. This CDR3 contains 15 residues. After removal of 10 bases from V and 2 bases from J, the junction contained 12 bases not matched to a gene. CDR3 bases: TGTGCCACCACGGTGGGGGGACTAATCACAGATACGCAGTATTTT. This encodes CATTVGGLITDTQYF.

CDR3 region: CAISEGGINQPQHF. In nucleotides, the CDR3 is TGTGCCATCAGTGAGGGCGGTATCAATCAGCCCCAGCATTTT. V usage is TRBV10-3 and J usage is TRBJ1-5; D unresolved. Looked up from germline, CDR1 is ENHRY and CDR2 is SYGVKD. This CDR3 has 14 amino acids. V shed 2 bases and J shed 3 bases, with 8 bases lying between them.

This clonotype was counted between two and nine times. The rearrangement uses TRBV29-1 and TRBJ1-1, with TRBD1 as a possible D gene (6 bases). This CDR3 has 12 amino acids. V was cut by 4 bases and J by 2 bases, with 8 bases left in between. The germline V gene encodes CDR1 SQVTM and CDR2 ANQGSEA. Written as DNA, the CDR3 is TGCAGCGTTGGGACAGACAACACTGAAGCTTTCTTT. This encodes CSVGTDNTEAFF.

This rearrangement joins TRBV11-3 to TRBJ2-1, with 8 bases matching TRBD2. Looked up from germline, CDR1 is SGHNT and CDR2 is YENEEA. The CDR3 runs to 16 residues. V shed 6 bases, J shed 4 bases, and the junction held 11 bases outside the gene matches. CDR3 nucleotide sequence: TGTGCCAGCAGTATACCAGCGGGGGTCCAATACAATGAGCAGTTCTTC. Translation gives CASSIPAGVQYNEQFF. Complete variable domain (other parts from reference TRBV11-3 and TRBJ2-1): EAGVVQSPRYKIIEKKQPVAFWCNPISGHNTLYWYLQNLGQGPELLIRYENEEAVDDSQLPKDRFSAERLKGVDSTLKIQPAELGDSAVYLCASSIPAGVQYNEQFFGPGTRLTVL.

The chain has TRBV27 and TRBJ2-3, with 11 bases fitting TRBD2. Looked up from germline, CDR1 is MNHEY and CDR2 is SMNVEV (reference sequence). The ends lost 4 bases at V and 2 bases at J; junction bases unmatched: 11. CDR3 length: 18 amino acids. In nucleotides, the CDR3 is TGTGCCAGCAGTTCCTCGGGTAGCGGGGGGGAAGACACAGATACGCAGTATTTT. Protein: CASSSSGSGGEDTDTQYF.

The chain is built from TRBV2 and TRBJ2-5, with 8 bases lining up with TRBD1. In germline, CDR1 is SNHLY, CDR2 FYNNEI. The CDR3 runs to 15 residues. The V and J ends lost 8 bases and 4 bases, in that order; junction bases with no gene match: 12. CDR3 coding DNA: TGTGCCAGCCCCGACCCGACAGGGGTGGGAGAGACCCAGTACTTC. Amino acids: CASPDPTGVGETQYF.